The entry below describes one T cell receptor (beta chain). The data derive from a study of blood T cell repertoires in COVID-19. The method was immunoSEQ multiplex PCR; TCRdb's version includes in-frame clones alone and lacks a portion of them. The data hold around 200,000 clones, with approximately 84% observed a single time. The TCR sequence derives from a man aged 40-49 years with active or convalescent COVID-19. Sequenced: peripheral blood.

The CDR3 protein is CASWQQGARIQYF. The CDR3 DNA reads TGTGCCAGCTGGCAACAGGGAGCCCGCATTCAGTACTTC. V usage is TRBV5-6 and J usage is TRBJ2-4; D is perhaps TRBD1 (6 bases). From germline, CDR1 is SGHDT and CDR2 YYEEEE. Trimming took 7 bases from V and 9 from J, leaving 17 bases between them. The CDR3 sequence is 13 residues long. The whole variable domain, remainder taken from reference TRBV5-6 and TRBJ2-4, is DAGVTQSPTHLIKTRGQQVTLRCSPKSGHDTVSWYQQALGQGPQFIFQYYEEEERQRGNFPDRFSGHQFPNYSSELNVNALLLGDSALYLCASWQQGARIQYFGAGTRLSVL.